Sequencing of this T cell receptor (beta chain) was carried out in a study of cytomegalovirus exposure and HLA in healthy donors. This clone was recorded only once. Profiled with immunoSEQ multiplex PCR; TCRdb holds only in-frame clones, not every one. The sample has 150,000 to 250,000 clones; approximately 78% are singletons. Input material: PBMCs. The TCR originated in a woman in her twenties or thirties in good health and CMV-seronegative.

CDR3 sequence reads: CASSLVGTGNTEAFF. The CDR3 nucleotides read TGTGCCAGCAGCTTAGTTGGGACAGGGAACACTGAAGCTTTCTTT. The chain links TRBV7-6 to TRBJ1-1, with 8 bases aligning to TRBD1. J was trimmed by 1 base and V by 1 base; bases with no gene match: 2. Germline V lookup: CDR1 SGHVS, CDR2 FNYEAQ. The CDR3 length is 15 residues. The complete variable domain, with remaining parts taken from reference TRBV7-6 and TRBJ1-1, reads GAGVSQSPRYKVTKRGQDVALRCDPISGHVSLYWYRQALGQGPEFLTYFNYEAQQDKSGLPNDRFSAERPEGSISTLTIQRTEQRDSAMYRCASSLVGTGNTEAFFGQGTRLTVV.